This entry features one TCR beta chain sequence. The data originate from a study of graft-versus-host responses after intestinal transplantation. As for the study in general: In this cohort, recipients had multivisceral, liver-intestinal, or isolated intestinal transplants. The whole recipient group had anti-thymocyte globulin induction followed by tacrolimus and steroids for two to three years.

This CDR3 region has 15 residues. Trimming left V 8 bases short and J 0 bases short, with 17 bases between. Germline-derived CDR1 and CDR2 are MNHEY and SVGAGI. TCRdb's table, derived via immunoSEQ multiplex PCR, lists solely in-frame clones and lacks some. This sample has tens of thousands of clones, with 80% to 95% found just once. This clonotype was sampled from a human patient who received an intestinal transplant, so some T cells may come from the graft donor. Sequencing used PBMCs, obtained approximately 740 days after a first intestinal transplant, on the day of a second. The chain employs TRBV6-5 and TRBJ2-7; D may be TRBD2 (6 bases). The CDR3 spells CASLVTGTGSYEQYF. In nucleotides, the CDR3 is TGTGCCAGCCTAGTAACCGGGACTGGCTCCTACGAGCAGTACTTC.